The entry below gives a single T cell receptor (beta chain) sequence along with its context. This sample stems from a study of blood T cell repertoires in COVID-19. Overall study context: The origin of the acute and convalescent COVID-19 samples was the United States, Italy and Spain. In each case, the material was cDNA or gDNA derived from T cells, B-cell-depleted T cells, or PBMCs.

Under the authors' procedure: Reference gene primer amplification in the assay estimated nucleated cell counts. Sequencing used immunoSEQ multiplex PCR; TCRdb keeps in-frame clones, though not all of them. V and J calls and clone size are those listed in that table; D and trimming were worked out from the DNA. The repertoire has about 190,000 clones, nearly 90% of them found once; the top ten carry roughly 0.6%. V was trimmed by 1 base and J by 4 bases, leaving 11 bases between them. The CDR3 has 15 amino acids. Germline assignment: CDR1 SGHVS and CDR2 FNYEAQ. Input material: peripheral blood. This TCR came from a man in his forties or fifties with acute or convalescent COVID-19. The chain has TRBV7-6 and TRBJ1-3; D is undetermined. This chain's CDR3 is CASSLEKSFGNTIYF. DNA of the CDR3: TGTGCCAGCAGCTTAGAAAAGAGCTTCGGAAACACCATATATTTT. Together with reference TRBV7-6 and TRBJ1-3, the CDR3 gives the full variable domain: GAGVSQSPRYKVTKRGQDVALRCDPISGHVSLYWYRQALGQGPEFLTYFNYEAQQDKSGLPNDRFSAERPEGSISTLTIQRTEQRDSAMYRCASSLEKSFGNTIYFGEGSWLTVV.